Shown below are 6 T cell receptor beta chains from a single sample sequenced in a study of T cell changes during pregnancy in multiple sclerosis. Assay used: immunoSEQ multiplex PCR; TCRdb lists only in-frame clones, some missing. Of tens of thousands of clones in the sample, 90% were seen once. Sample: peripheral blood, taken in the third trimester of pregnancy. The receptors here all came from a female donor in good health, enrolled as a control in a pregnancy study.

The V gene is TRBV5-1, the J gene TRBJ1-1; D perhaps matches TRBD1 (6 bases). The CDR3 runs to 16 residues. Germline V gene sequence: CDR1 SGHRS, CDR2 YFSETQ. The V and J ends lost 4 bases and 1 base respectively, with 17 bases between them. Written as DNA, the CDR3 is TGCGCCAGCAGCCCCTCCTGGACGACAGGGAACACTGAAGCTTTCTTT. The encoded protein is CASSPSWTTGNTEAFF.

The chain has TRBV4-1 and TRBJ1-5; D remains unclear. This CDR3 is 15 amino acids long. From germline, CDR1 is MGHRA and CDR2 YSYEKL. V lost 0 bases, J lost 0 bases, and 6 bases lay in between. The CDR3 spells CASSQESYSNQPQHF. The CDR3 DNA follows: TGCGCCAGCAGCCAAGAGAGTTATAGCAATCAGCCCCAGCATTTT.

CDR3 residues: CASSENNQWRWYGYTF. DNA for the CDR3: TGTGCCAGCAGTGAAAATAACCAATGGAGGTGGTATGGCTACACCTTC. This chain joins TRBV6-1 and TRBJ1-2; no definite D call. Germline CDR1 reads MNHNS; CDR2 reads SASEGT. The CDR3 has 16 residues. Deletions cut 2 bases from V and 5 bases from J, with 18 bases between.

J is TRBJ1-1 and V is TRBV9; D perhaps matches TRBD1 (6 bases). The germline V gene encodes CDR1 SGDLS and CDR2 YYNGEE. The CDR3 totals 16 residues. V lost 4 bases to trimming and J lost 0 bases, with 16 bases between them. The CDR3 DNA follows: TGTGCCAGCAGCTTACTTTCGGGGGGCGTGAACACTGAAGCTTTCTTT. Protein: CASSLLSGGVNTEAFF.

The CDR3 loop reads CASRGGEGTYEQYF. CDR3 DNA: TGTGCCAGTAGAGGCGGGGAAGGAACCTACGAGCAGTACTTC. The chain links TRBV14 to TRBJ2-7; D is perhaps TRBD2 (6 bases). Deletions cut 9 bases from V and 2 bases from J, with 17 bases between. The germline gives CDR1 SGHDN, CDR2 FVKESK. The CDR3 is 14 residues long.

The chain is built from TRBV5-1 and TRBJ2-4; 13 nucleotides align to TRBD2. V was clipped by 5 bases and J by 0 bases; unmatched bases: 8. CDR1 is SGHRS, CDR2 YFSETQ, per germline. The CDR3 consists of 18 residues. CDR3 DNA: TGCGCCAGCAGGGAGGGACTAGCGGGAACAGGAGCCAAAAACATTCAGTACTTC. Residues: CASREGLAGTGAKNIQYF.